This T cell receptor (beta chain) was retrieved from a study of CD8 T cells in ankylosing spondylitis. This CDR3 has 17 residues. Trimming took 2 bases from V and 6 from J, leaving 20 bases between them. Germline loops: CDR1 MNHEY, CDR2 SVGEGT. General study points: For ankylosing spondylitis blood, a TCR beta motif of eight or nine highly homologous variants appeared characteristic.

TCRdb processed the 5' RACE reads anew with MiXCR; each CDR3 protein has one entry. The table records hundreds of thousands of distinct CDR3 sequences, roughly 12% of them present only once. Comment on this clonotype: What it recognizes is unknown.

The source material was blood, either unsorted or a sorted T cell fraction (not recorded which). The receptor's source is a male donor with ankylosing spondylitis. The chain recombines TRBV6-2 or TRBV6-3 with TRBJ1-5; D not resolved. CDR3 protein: CASSYRTSRGVGQPQHF. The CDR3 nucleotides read TGTGCCAGCAGTTACCGAACATCCCGGGGTGTAGGTCAGCCCCAGCATTTT.